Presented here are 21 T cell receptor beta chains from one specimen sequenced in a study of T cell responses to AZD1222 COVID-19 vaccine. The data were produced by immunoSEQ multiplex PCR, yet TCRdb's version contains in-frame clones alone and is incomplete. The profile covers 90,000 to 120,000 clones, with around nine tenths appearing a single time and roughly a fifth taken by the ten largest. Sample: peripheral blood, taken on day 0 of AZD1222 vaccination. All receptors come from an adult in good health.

The CDR3 reads CASSLEWGRPQETQYF. For the CDR3, the DNA is TGTGCCAGCAGCTTAGAATGGGGGCGGCCACAAGAGACCCAGTACTTC. The chain recombines TRBV7-2 with TRBJ2-5; the D gene is possibly TRBD1 (6 bases). The CDR3 extends over 16 amino acids. The germline gives CDR1 SGHTA, CDR2 FQGNSA. The V and J ends lost 1 base and 2 bases respectively, with 14 bases between them.

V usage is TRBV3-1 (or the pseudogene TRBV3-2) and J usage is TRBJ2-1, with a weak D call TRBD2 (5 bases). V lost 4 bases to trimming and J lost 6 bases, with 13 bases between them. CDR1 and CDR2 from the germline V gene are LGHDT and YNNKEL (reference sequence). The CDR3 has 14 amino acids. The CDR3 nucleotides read TGTGCCAGCAGCCTAAGCGGTGGCCCCAATGAGCAGTTCTTC. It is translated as CASSLSGGPNEQFF.

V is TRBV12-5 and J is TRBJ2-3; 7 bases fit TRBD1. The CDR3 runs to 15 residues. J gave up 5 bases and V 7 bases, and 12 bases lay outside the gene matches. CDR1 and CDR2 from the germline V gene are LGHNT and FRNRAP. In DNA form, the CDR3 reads TGTGCTAGTGCCCCCCTTGGGGCAGGGGGAGATACGCAGTATTTT. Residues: CASAPLGAGGDTQYF.

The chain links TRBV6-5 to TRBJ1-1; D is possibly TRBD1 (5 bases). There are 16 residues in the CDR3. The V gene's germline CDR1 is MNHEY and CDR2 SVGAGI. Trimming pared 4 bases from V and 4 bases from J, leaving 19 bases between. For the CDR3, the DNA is TGTGCCAGCAGTTCGAGGGGTGGCGCCTGGGCCACTGAAGCTTTCTTT. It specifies CASSSRGGAWATEAFF.

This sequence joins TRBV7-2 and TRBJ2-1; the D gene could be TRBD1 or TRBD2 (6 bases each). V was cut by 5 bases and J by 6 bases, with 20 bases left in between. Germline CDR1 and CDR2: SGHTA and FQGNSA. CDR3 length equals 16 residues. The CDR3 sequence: CASSLLGGPSGNEQFF. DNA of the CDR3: TGTGCCAGCAGCCTACTTGGGGGGCCGTCGGGCAATGAGCAGTTCTTC.

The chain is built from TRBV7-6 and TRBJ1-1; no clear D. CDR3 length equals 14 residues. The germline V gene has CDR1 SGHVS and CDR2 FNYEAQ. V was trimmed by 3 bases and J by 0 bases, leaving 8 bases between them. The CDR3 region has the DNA TGTGCCAGCAGCTTTGGGATTCTGAACACTGAAGCTTTCTTT. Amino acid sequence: CASSFGILNTEAFF.

The CDR3 spells CASSLGTVVTYEQYF. The CDR3 DNA reads TGTGCCAGCAGTTTAGGGACCGTCGTAACCTACGAGCAGTACTTC. The chain carries TRBV6-6 and TRBJ2-7, with D perhaps matching TRBD1 or TRBD2 (5 bases each). The V end was cut by 4 bases, the J end by 2 bases, with 15 bases between. This CDR3 is built from 15 residues. Germline CDR1 reads MNHNY; CDR2 reads SVGAGI (reference sequence).

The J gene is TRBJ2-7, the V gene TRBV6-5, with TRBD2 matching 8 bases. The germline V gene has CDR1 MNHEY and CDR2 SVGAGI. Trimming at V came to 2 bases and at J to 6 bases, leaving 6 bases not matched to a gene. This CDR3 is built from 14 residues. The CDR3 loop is CASSYPGLGREQYF. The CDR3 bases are TGTGCCAGCAGTTACCCGGGACTAGGTCGCGAGCAGTACTTC.

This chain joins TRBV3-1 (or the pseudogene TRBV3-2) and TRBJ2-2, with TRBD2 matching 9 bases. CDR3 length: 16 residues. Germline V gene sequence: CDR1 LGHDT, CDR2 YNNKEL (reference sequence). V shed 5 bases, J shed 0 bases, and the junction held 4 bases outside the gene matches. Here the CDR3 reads CASSWRLAANTGELFF. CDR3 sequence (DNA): TGTGCCAGCAGCTGGCGACTAGCGGCGAACACCGGGGAGCTGTTTTTT.

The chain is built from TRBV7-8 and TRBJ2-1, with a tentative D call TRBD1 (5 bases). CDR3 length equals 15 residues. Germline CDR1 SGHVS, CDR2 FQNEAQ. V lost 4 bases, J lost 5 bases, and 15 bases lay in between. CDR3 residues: CASSWAQGLHNEQFF. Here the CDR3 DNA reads TGTGCCAGCAGCTGGGCTCAGGGATTACACAATGAGCAGTTCTTC.

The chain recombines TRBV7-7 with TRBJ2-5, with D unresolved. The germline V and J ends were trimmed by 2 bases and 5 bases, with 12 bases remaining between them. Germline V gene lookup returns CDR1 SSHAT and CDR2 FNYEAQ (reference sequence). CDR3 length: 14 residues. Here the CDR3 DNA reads TGTGCCAGCAGCTTACTAGGTGGGCTGGAGACCCAGTACTTC. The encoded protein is CASSLLGGLETQYF.

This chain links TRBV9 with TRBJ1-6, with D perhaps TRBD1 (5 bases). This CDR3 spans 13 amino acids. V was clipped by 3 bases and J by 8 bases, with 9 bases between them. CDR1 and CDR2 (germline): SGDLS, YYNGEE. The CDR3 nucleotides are TGTGCCAGCAGCGGGGGAGGGGATTCACCCCTCCACTTT. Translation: CASSGGGDSPLHF.

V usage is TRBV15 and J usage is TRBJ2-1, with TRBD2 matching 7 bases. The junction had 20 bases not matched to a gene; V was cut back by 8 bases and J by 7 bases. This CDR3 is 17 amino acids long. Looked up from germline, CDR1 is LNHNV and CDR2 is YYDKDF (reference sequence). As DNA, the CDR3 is TGTGCCACCCGGAGGAGCGGGGACTTTAGGGTGGGGAATGAGCAGTTCTTC. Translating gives CATRRSGDFRVGNEQFF. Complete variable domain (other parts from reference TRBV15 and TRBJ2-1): DAMVIQNPRYQVTQFGKPVTLSCSQTLNHNVMYWYQQKSSQAPKLLFHYYDKDFNNEADTPDNFQSRRPNTSFCFLDIRSPGLGDTAMYLCATRRSGDFRVGNEQFFGPGTRLTVL.

CDR3 coding DNA: TGTGCCAGCTCCCTTTCAGGGTCCACCTACGAGCAGTACTTC. Protein product: CASSLSGSTYEQYF. This chain uses TRBV27 with TRBJ2-7; weak D call: TRBD1 (5 bases). Germline values: CDR1 MNHEY, CDR2 SMNVEV (reference sequence). Deletions cut 8 bases from V and 2 bases from J, with 16 bases between. The length of the CDR3 is 14 residues.

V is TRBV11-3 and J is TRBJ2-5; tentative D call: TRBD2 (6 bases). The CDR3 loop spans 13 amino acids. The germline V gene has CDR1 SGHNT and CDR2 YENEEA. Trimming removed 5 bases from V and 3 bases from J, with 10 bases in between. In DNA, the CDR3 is TGTGCCAGCAGCAGCCGGACTAAAGAGACCCAGTACTTC. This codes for CASSSRTKETQYF.

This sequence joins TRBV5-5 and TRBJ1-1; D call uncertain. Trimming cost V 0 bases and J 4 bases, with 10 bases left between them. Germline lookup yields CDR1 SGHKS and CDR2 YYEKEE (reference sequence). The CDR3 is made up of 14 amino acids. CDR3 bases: TGTGCCAGCAGCTTGGCCCCTGGGGTCACTGAAGCTTTCTTT. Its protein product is CASSLAPGVTEAFF.

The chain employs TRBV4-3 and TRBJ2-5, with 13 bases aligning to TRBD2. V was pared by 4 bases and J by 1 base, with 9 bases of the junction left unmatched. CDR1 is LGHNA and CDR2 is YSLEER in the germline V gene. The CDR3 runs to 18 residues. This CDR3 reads CASSPRLAGGQFQETQYF. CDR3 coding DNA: TGCGCCAGCAGCCCTCGACTAGCGGGGGGACAATTCCAAGAGACCCAGTACTTC.

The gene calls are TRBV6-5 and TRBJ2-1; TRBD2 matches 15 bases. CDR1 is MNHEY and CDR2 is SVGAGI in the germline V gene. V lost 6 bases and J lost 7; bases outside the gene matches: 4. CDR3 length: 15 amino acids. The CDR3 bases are TGTGCCAGCAGGGGACTAGCGGGGGGCCCTAATGAGCAGTTCTTC. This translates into CASRGLAGGPNEQFF.

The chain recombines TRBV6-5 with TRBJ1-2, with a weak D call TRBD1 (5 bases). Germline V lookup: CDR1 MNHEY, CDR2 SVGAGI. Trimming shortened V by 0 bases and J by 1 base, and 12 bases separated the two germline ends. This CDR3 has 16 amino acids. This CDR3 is CASSYSSPDSNYGYTF. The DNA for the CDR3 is TGTGCCAGCAGTTACTCGAGTCCCGACAGTAACTATGGCTACACCTTC.

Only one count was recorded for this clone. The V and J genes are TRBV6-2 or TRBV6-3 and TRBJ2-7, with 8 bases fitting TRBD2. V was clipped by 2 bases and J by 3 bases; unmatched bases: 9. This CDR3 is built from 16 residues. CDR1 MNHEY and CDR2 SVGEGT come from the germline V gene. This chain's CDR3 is CASSYKLIAGSYEQYF. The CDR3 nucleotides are TGTGCCAGCAGTTACAAACTGATAGCGGGGAGCTACGAGCAGTACTTC.

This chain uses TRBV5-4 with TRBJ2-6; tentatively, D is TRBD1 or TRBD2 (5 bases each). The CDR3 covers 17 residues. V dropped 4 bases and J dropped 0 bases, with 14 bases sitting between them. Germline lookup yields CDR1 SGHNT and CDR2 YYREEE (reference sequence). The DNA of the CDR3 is TGTGCCAGCAGCCCGCCGGGACGGATCTCTGGGGCCAACGTCCTGACTTTC. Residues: CASSPPGRISGANVLTF.